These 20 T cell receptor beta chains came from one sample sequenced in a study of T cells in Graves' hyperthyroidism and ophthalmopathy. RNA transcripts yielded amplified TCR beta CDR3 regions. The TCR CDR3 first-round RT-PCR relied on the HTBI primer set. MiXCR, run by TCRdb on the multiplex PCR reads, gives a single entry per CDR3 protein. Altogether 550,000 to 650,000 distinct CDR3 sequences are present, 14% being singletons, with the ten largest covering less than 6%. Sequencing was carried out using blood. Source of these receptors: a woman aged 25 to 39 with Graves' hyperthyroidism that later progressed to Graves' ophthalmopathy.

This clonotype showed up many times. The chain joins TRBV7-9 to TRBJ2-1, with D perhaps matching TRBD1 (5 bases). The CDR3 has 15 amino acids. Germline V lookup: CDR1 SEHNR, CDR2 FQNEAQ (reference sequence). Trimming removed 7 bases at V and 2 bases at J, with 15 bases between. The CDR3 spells CASNIPQGTYNEQFF. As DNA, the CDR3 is TGTGCCAGCAATATACCGCAGGGAACCTACAATGAGCAGTTCTTC.

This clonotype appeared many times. The CDR3 DNA follows: TGTGCCAGCAGTTTCGAGGACTATGGCTACACCTTC. This sequence encodes CASSFEDYGYTF. The chain couples TRBV7-9 to TRBJ1-2; D is uncertain. CDR3 length: 12 amino acids. The V gene lost 6 bases and the J gene lost 3 bases, with 8 bases spanning the gap. The germline V gene encodes CDR1 SEHNR and CDR2 FQNEAQ (reference sequence).

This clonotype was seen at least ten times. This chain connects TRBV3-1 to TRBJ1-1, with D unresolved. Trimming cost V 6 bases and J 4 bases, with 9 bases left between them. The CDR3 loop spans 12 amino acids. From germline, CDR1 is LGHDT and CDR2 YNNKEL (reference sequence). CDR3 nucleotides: TGTGCCAGCAGTGAACAAGGCACTGAAGCTTTCTTT. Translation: CASSEQGTEAFF.

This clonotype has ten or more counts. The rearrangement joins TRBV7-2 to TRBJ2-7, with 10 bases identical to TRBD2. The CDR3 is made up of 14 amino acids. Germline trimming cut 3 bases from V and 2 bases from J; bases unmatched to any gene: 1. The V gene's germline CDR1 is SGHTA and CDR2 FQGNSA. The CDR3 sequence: CASSFLAGAYEQYF. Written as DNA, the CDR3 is TGTGCCAGCAGCTTCCTAGCGGGGGCCTACGAGCAGTACTTC. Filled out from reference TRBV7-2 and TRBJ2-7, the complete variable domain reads GAGVSQSPSNKVTEKGKDVELRCDPISGHTALYWYRQSLGQGLEFLIYFQGNSAPDKSGLPSDRFSAERTGGSVSTLTIQRTQQEDSAVYLCASSFLAGAYEQYFGPGTRLTVT.

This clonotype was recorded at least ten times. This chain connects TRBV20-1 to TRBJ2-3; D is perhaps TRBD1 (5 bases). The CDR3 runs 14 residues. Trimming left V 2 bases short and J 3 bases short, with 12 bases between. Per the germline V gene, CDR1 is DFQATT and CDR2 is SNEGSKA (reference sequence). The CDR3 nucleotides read TGCAGTGCTAGATCCAGGGCCTCGACAGATACGCAGTATTTT. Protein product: CSARSRASTDTQYF.

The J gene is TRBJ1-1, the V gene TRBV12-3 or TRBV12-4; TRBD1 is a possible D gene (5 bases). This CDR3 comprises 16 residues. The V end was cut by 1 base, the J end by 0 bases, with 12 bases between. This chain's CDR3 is CASSLDDSLMNTEAFF. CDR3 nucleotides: TGTGCCAGCAGTTTAGACGACAGCCTCATGAACACTGAAGCTTTCTTT.

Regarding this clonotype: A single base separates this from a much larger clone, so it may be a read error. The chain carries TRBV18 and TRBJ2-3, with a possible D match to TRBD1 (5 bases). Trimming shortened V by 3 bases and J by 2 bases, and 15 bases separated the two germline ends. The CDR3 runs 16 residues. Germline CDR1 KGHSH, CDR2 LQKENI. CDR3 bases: TGTGCCAGCTCACCGAACATGGACAACTACACAGATACGCAGTATTTT. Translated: CASSPNMDNYTDTQYF.

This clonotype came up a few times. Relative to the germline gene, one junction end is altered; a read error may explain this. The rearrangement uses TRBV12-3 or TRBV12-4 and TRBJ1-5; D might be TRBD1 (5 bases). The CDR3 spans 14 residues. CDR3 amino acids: CASTGGESNQPQHF. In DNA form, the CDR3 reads TGTGCCAGCACCGGGGGGGAGAGCAACCAGCCCCAGCATTTT.

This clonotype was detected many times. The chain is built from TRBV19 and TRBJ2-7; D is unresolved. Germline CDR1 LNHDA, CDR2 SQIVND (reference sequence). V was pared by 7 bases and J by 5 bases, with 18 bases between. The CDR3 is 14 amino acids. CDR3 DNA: TGTGCCAGTACCCGCAGGCCCTCGGTAAACGAGCAGTACTTC. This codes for CASTRRPSVNEQYF. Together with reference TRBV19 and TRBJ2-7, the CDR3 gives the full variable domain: DGGITQSPKYLFRKEGQNVTLSCEQNLNHDAMYWYRQDPGQGLRLIYYSQIVNDFQKGDIAEGYSVSREKKESFPLTVTSAQKNPTAFYLCASTRRPSVNEQYFGPGTRLTVT.

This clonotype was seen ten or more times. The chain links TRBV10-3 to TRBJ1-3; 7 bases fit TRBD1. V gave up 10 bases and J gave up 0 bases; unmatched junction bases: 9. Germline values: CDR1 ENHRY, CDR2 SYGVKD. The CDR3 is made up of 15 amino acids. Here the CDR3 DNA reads TGTGCCACCACAGGGGCGGGAAGCTCTGGAAACACCATATATTTT. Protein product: CATTGAGSSGNTIYF.

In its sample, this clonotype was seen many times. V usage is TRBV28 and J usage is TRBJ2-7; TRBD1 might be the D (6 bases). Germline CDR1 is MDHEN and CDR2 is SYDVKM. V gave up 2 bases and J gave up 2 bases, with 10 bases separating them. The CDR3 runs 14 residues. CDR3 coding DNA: TGTGCCAGCAGTTTAATACAGGGAGCCTACGAGCAGTACTTC. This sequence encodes CASSLIQGAYEQYF.

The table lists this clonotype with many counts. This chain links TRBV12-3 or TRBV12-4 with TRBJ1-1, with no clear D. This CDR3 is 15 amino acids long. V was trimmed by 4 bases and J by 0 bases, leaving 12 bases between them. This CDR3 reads CASSSQSGLNTEAFF. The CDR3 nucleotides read TGTGCCAGCAGTTCCCAGTCCGGCTTGAACACTGAAGCTTTCTTT.

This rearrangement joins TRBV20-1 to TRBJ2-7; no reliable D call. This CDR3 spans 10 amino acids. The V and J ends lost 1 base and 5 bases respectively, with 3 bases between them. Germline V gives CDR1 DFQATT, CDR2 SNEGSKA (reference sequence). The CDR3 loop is CSARVDEQYF. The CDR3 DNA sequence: TGCAGTGCTAGAGTTGACGAGCAGTACTTC.

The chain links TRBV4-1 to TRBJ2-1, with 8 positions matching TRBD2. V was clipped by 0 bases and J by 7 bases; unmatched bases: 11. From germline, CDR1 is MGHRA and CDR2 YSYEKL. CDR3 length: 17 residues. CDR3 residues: CASSQDPPGRAGNEQFF. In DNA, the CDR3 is TGCGCCAGCAGCCAAGATCCTCCCGGGAGGGCCGGAAATGAGCAGTTCTTC.

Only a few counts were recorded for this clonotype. CDR3 sequence reads: CATSRDNVGEQYF. The CDR3 DNA reads TGTGCCACCAGCCGGGACAACGTGGGCGAGCAGTACTTC. The V call is TRBV24-1, the J call TRBJ2-7; tentatively, D is TRBD1 (6 bases). V was pared by 7 bases and J by 6 bases, with 15 bases between. Germline-derived CDR1 and CDR2 are KGHDR and SFDVKD. This CDR3 comprises 13 residues.

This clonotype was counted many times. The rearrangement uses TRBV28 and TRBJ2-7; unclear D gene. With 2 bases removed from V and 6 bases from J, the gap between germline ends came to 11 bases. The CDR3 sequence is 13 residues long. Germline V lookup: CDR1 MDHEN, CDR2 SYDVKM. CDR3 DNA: TGTGCCAGCAGTTTACGGCTCGTTGCCGAGCAGTACTTC. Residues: CASSLRLVAEQYF.

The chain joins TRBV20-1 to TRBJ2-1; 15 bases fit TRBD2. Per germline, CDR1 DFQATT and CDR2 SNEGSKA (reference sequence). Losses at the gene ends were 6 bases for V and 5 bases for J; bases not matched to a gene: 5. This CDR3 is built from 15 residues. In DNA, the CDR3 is TGCAGTGCCGAGGGGACTAGCGGGAGGAACAATGAGCAGTTCTTC. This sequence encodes CSAEGTSGRNNEQFF.

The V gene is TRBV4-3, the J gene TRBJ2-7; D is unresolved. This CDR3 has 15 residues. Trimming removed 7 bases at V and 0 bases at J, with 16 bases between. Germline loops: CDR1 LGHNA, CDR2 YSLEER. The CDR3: CASKLILKDSYEQYF. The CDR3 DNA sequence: TGCGCCAGCAAACTAATCTTGAAGGACTCCTACGAGCAGTACTTC.

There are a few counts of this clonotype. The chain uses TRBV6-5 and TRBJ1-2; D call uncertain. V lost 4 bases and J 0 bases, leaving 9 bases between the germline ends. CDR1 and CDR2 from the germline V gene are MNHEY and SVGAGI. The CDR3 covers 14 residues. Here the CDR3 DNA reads TGTGCCAGCAGTTTCCACAGTACTAACTATGGCTACACCTTC. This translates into CASSFHSTNYGYTF.

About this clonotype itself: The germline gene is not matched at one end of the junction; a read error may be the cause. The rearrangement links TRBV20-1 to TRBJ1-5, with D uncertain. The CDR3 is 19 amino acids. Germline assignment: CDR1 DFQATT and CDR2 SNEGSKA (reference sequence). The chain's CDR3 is CSARGPTRGELLSNQPQHF. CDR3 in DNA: TGCAGTGCCAGAGGGCCCACCCGCGGAGAATTACTTAGCAATCAGCCCCAGCATTTT.